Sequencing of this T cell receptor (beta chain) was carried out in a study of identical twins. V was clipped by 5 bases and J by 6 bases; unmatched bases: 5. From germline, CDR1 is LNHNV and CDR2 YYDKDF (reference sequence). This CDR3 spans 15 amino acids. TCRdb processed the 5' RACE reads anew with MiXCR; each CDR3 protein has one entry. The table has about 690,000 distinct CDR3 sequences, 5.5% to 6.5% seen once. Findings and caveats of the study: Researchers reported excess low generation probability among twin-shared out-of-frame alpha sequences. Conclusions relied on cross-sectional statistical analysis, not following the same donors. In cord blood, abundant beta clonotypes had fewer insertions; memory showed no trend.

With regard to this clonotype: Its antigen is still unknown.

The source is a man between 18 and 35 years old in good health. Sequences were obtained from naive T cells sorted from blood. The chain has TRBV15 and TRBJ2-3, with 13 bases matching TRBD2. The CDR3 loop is CATSGTSGRADTQYF. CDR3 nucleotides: TGTGCCACCAGCGGAACTAGCGGGAGGGCCGATACGCAGTATTTT.